Presented here are 10 T cell receptor beta chains from one specimen sequenced in a study of blood T cell repertoires in COVID-19. Produced via immunoSEQ multiplex PCR; TCRdb's table is partial and in-frame only. The table has under 200,000 clones, about nine tenths seen once. The material sequenced was peripheral blood. The receptors here all came from a man between 65 and 85 years old with active or convalescent COVID-19.

The chain employs TRBV7-9 and TRBJ2-5; 7 nucleotides match TRBD1. The V and J ends lost 0 bases and 5 bases, in that order; junction bases with no gene match: 3. CDR1 is SEHNR and CDR2 is FQNEAQ in the germline V gene (reference sequence). The CDR3 length is 14 residues. CDR3 DNA: TGTGCCAGCAGCTTAGCAGGGGGCCATGAGACCCAGTACTTC. This translates into CASSLAGGHETQYF.

This chain uses TRBV7-2 with TRBJ2-1; 7 nucleotides match TRBD2. CDR3 length: 16 residues. V gave up 7 bases and J gave up 2 bases; unmatched junction bases: 11. Germline V lookup: CDR1 SGHTA, CDR2 FQGNSA. CDR3 nucleotides: TGTGCCAGCAACCCTGGGGCTAGCGGAACCTACAATGAGCAGTTCTTC. Amino acid sequence: CASNPGASGTYNEQFF.

The CDR3 DNA follows: TGCGCCAGCAGTGAGTCGAAGGGGCAGAACACTGAAGCTTTCTTT. Amino acid sequence: CASSESKGQNTEAFF. This sequence joins TRBV10-1 and TRBJ1-1, with D possibly TRBD1 on 5 matching bases. V lost 0 bases and J lost 1, with 9 bases in between. Germline V CDR1 and CDR2: WNHNN, SYGVQD (reference sequence). CDR3 length: 15 amino acids.

This chain uses TRBV7-8 with TRBJ2-2; a possible D gene is TRBD2 (6 bases). Germline assignment: CDR1 SGHVS and CDR2 FQNEAQ. The ends were cut back, 8 bases at V and 2 bases at J, with 21 bases in the middle. CDR3 length: 17 residues. This CDR3 reads CASGQLGGMSNTGELFF. The CDR3 region has the DNA TGTGCCAGCGGGCAGCTTGGGGGGATGAGTAACACCGGGGAGCTGTTTTTT.

The V call is TRBV9, the J call TRBJ1-5; weak D call: TRBD1 (5 bases). CDR3 size: 14 residues. V was clipped by 3 bases and J by 6 bases, with 13 bases between them. Germline V gene data show CDR1 as SGDLS and CDR2 as YYNGEE. CDR3 protein: CASSGWTLGQPQHF. The CDR3 DNA reads TGTGCCAGCAGCGGCTGGACATTGGGTCAGCCCCAGCATTTT.

The chain joins TRBV6-2 or TRBV6-3 to TRBJ2-7, with 8 bases lining up with TRBD1. Germline V gives CDR1 MNHEY, CDR2 SVGEGT. CDR3 length: 15 residues. The V segment lost 2 bases and the J segment 4 bases; nucleotides outside the gene matches: 7. CDR3 loop: CASSYGRQGSYEQYF. The CDR3 coding sequence is TGTGCCAGCAGTTACGGGCGACAGGGGTCTTACGAGCAGTACTTC.

CDR3 sequence (DNA): TGCGCCAGCAGCCAAGATTGGGCATTCAACTATGGCTACACCTTC. Amino acids: CASSQDWAFNYGYTF. The chain couples TRBV4-1 to TRBJ1-2; D gene uncertain. Trimming shortened V by 0 bases and J by 2 bases, and 10 bases separated the two germline ends. In germline, CDR1 is MGHRA, CDR2 YSYEKL. The CDR3 sequence is 15 residues long.

This chain uses TRBV27 with TRBJ1-5; D is unclear. CDR3 length: 12 residues. Trimming cost V 3 bases and J 5 bases, with 5 bases left between them. In germline, CDR1 is MNHEY, CDR2 SMNVEV (reference sequence). The DNA of the CDR3 is TGTGCCAGCAGTTTGGAGGATCAGCCCCAGCATTTT. This sequence encodes CASSLEDQPQHF.

This clone has just a few counts. The rearrangement uses TRBV7-9 and TRBJ2-3, with a weak D call TRBD2 (7 bases). Germline V gene data show CDR1 as SEHNR and CDR2 as FQNEAQ (reference sequence). V was cut by 2 bases and J by 1 base, with 19 bases left in between. The length of the CDR3 is 18 residues. The CDR3 coding sequence is TGTGCCAGCAGCTTAAGGCGGGGGCAGTGGGGAGGCACAGATACGCAGTATTTT. Its protein is CASSLRRGQWGGTDTQYF.

This chain joins TRBV4-3 and TRBJ1-1; D remains ambiguous. This CDR3 has 14 residues. Germline V gene data show CDR1 as LGHNA and CDR2 as YSLEER. The V and J ends lost 0 bases and 5 bases respectively, with 10 bases between them. CDR3 in amino acids: CASSQENQRTEAFF. The CDR3 coding sequence is TGCGCCAGCAGCCAAGAAAACCAGAGGACTGAAGCTTTCTTT.